This T cell receptor beta chain was retrieved from a study of T cells in narcolepsy. The study's findings and limits: Autoreactive clonotypes reportedly recurred in blood of same and different patients, not controls.

TCRdb's table, derived via immunoSEQ multiplex PCR, lists solely in-frame clones and lacks some. The sample shows almost 25,000 clones, 50% to 65% of them seen only once. In regard to this clone: Its target is not known. In the same sample, other DNA sequences code for this CDR3.

This TCR derives from a human donor in good health. The sequencing sample was made of memory (CD45RA-) CD4+ T cells from blood.

The CDR3, as DNA: TGTGCCAGCAGCCAAGATCTCGGCACCGGGGAGCTGTTTTTT. Residues: CASSQDLGTGELFF. The rearrangement joins TRBV14 to TRBJ2-2; D is unclear. The ends were cut back, 0 bases at V and 4 bases at J, with 6 bases in the middle. The germline gives CDR1 SGHDN, CDR2 FVKESK. The CDR3 runs to 14 residues. The full variable domain, completed using reference TRBV14 and TRBJ2-2, is EAGVTQFPSHSVIEKGQTVTLRCDPISGHDNLYWYRRVMGKEIKFLLHFVKESKQDESGMPNNRFLAERTGGTYSTLKVQPAELEDSGVYFCASSQDLGTGELFFGEGSRLTVL.